Presented here are 17 T cell receptor beta chains from one specimen sequenced in a study of T cell repertoires in cytomegalovirus infection. TCRdb fed the reads into MiXCR, producing one record per CDR3 protein. The repertoire holds about 300,000 distinct CDR3 sequences, over 20% seen once, with roughly 14% in the top ten. The sequenced material came from PBMCs. The source is a human donor in good health (CMV status not recorded). Some clones in this sample may be carry-over from other donors' samples.

This clonotype was counted a few times. The V call is TRBV29-1, the J call TRBJ2-1, with 8 bases fitting TRBD2. The germline V gene has CDR1 SQVTM and CDR2 ANQGSEA. The CDR3 has 13 amino acids. Trimming cost V 5 bases and J 4 bases; bases outside gene matches: 4. DNA of the CDR3: TGCAGCGTTTCACTAGCGGCGTACAATGAGCAGTTCTTC. This sequence encodes CSVSLAAYNEQFF.

CDR3 loop: CSARRDRTSSEAFF. The DNA for the CDR3 is TGCAGTGCAAGAAGGGACAGAACTTCATCTGAAGCTTTCTTT. The J gene is TRBJ1-1, the V gene TRBV20-1; 7 positions agree with TRBD1. Germline CDR1 is DFQATT and CDR2 is SNEGSKA (reference sequence). The CDR3 contains 14 residues. V shed 6 bases and J 6 bases; nucleotides not matched to a gene: 13.

This clonotype was seen many times. The chain has TRBV7-2 and TRBJ1-1; no firm D call. Germline values: CDR1 SGHTA, CDR2 FQGNSA. V gave up 0 bases and J gave up 5 bases, with 13 bases separating them. CDR3 size: 15 residues. CDR3 sequence: CASSLATVLATEAFF. CDR3 coding DNA: TGTGCCAGCAGCTTAGCCACGGTTCTGGCGACTGAAGCTTTCTTT.

In this sample, this clonotype turned up many times. The chain carries TRBV7-2 and TRBJ2-7; D is uncertain. The V end was cut by 1 base, the J end by 3 bases, with 10 bases between. This CDR3 has 14 amino acids. CDR1 and CDR2 (germline): SGHTA, FQGNSA. The CDR3 bases are TGTGCCAGCAGCTTAGGAGGAACCCGCTACGAGCAGTACTTC. This codes for CASSLGGTRYEQYF.

The CDR3 loop reads CASSSGQGSDTEAFF. The CDR3 DNA sequence: TGTGCCAGCAGTTCCGGACAGGGATCGGACACTGAAGCTTTCTTT. The chain employs TRBV12-3 or TRBV12-4 and TRBJ1-1; TRBD1 matches 8 bases. This CDR3 contains 15 residues. With V trimmed by 4 bases and J by 3 bases, 7 bases remained unmatched.

There are a few counts of this clonotype. The gene calls are TRBV7-2 and TRBJ1-5; unclear D gene. Germline V lookup: CDR1 SGHTA, CDR2 FQGNSA. Trimming stripped 5 bases from V and 9 bases from J, with 11 bases between. This CDR3 region has 12 residues. CDR3 nucleotides: TGTGCCAGCAGCCATACTGGCCGGCCCCAGCATTTT. As protein: CASSHTGRPQHF.

This clonotype was picked up a small number of times. This chain's CDR3 is CASSSSGLGIEQFF. CDR3 in DNA: TGTGCCAGCAGTTCCTCGGGACTCGGGATTGAGCAGTTCTTC. The V and J genes are TRBV7-2 and TRBJ2-1, with D possibly being TRBD2 (6 bases). V was shortened by 6 bases and J by 9 bases, with 18 bases between the two germline ends. CDR3 size: 14 residues. Per the germline V gene, CDR1 is SGHTA and CDR2 is FQGNSA.

V usage is TRBV7-2 and J usage is TRBJ2-1; 16 bases are a match to TRBD2. The CDR3 covers 17 residues. CDR1 is SGHTA and CDR2 is FQGNSA in the germline V gene. V trimming: 1 base; J trimming: 7 bases; junction bases outside the gene matches: 4. The CDR3 loop is CASSLEGTSGRANEQFF. The CDR3 nucleotides read TGTGCCAGCAGCTTAGAGGGGACTAGCGGGAGGGCGAATGAGCAGTTCTTC.

The rearrangement uses TRBV24-1 and TRBJ2-3, with D perhaps TRBD1 (6 bases). CDR3 length equals 16 residues. The germline V gene has CDR1 KGHDR and CDR2 SFDVKD. The V end lost 4 bases, the J end lost 0 bases, and 13 bases lay between the germline ends. CDR3 in DNA: TGTGCCACCAGTGACCCCGGGACAACTAGCACAGATACGCAGTATTTT. It is translated as CATSDPGTTSTDTQYF.

The table lists this clonotype with many counts. The chain recombines TRBV7-2 with TRBJ1-1; no firm D call. Germline V gene sequence: CDR1 SGHTA, CDR2 FQGNSA. V was clipped by 5 bases and J by 5 bases, with 18 bases between them. The CDR3 is made up of 15 amino acids. The CDR3 DNA follows: TGTGCCAGCAGCCCCCTTCCTTCGAACCCGACTGAAGCTTTCTTT. Its translation: CASSPLPSNPTEAFF.

V gene TRBV29-1 combines with J gene TRBJ1-1, with TRBD1 identical over 8 bases. V shed 2 bases, J shed 4 bases, and the junction held 12 bases outside the gene matches. The germline CDR1 and CDR2 sequences are SQVTM and ANQGSEA. This CDR3 has 16 residues. The CDR3 loop is CSVERTGRRRRTEAFF. The CDR3 DNA reads TGCAGCGTTGAACGGACAGGGAGGAGACGGCGCACTGAAGCTTTCTTT.

This clonotype was seen once. A junction end diverges from the germline sequence, so it may reflect a read error. The chain uses TRBV11-2 and TRBJ2-2, with 14 bases lining up with TRBD2. CDR3 length: 17 amino acids. CDR1 is SGHAT, CDR2 FQNNGV, per germline. The CDR3 loop reads CASSRTSGRRGTVELFF. CDR3 coding DNA: TGTGCCAGCAGCCGGACTAGCGGGAGGCGGGGTACCGTGGAGCTGTTTTTT. Filled out from reference TRBV11-2 and TRBJ2-2, the complete variable domain reads EAGVAQSPRYKIIEKRQSVAFWCNPISGHATLYWYQQILGQGPKLLIQFQNNGVVDDSQLPKDRFSAERLKGVDSTLKIQPAKLEDSAVYLCASSRTSGRRGTVELFFGEGSRLTVL.

This clonotype was picked up many times. J is TRBJ2-3 and V is TRBV20-1; 15 bases align to TRBD2. CDR3 length equals 18 residues. CDR1 DFQATT and CDR2 SNEGSKA come from the germline V gene (reference sequence). V shed 6 bases, J shed 4 bases, and the junction held 14 bases outside the gene matches. CDR3 region: CSAQTVYRTSGGADTQYF. The CDR3 DNA sequence: TGCAGTGCCCAGACAGTATACAGGACTAGCGGGGGGGCAGATACGCAGTATTTT.

In nucleotides, the CDR3 is TGCGCCAGCAGCCCGGGACAGGCCACGACGACCCAGTACTTC. Translated: CASSPGQATTTQYF. The rearrangement joins TRBV5-1 to TRBJ2-5, with 8 bases identical to TRBD1. V trimming: 4 bases; J trimming: 7 bases; junction bases outside the gene matches: 9. The V gene's germline CDR1 is SGHRS and CDR2 YFSETQ. The CDR3 is made up of 14 amino acids. The entire variable domain, with the rest obtained from reference TRBV5-1 and TRBJ2-5, is as follows: KAGVTQTPRYLIKTRGQQVTLSCSPISGHRSVSWYQQTPGQGLQFLFEYFSETQRNKGNFPGRFSGRQFSNSRSEMNVSTLELGDSALYLCASSPGQATTTQYFGPGTRLLVL.

The rearrangement uses TRBV20-1 and TRBJ2-6; D is unresolved. CDR3 length equals 15 residues. Germline V CDR1 and CDR2: DFQATT, SNEGSKA (reference sequence). V dropped 1 base and J dropped 0 bases, with 7 bases sitting between them. For the CDR3, the DNA is TGCAGTGCTAGAGTGCAATTCTCTGGGGCCAACGTCCTGACTTTC. As protein: CSARVQFSGANVLTF.

CDR3: CASSLAGGPSDTQYF. As DNA, the CDR3 is TGTGCCAGCAGCTTAGCGGGAGGGCCCTCGGATACGCAGTATTTT. The chain employs TRBV7-2 and TRBJ2-3, with 7 bases matching TRBD2. With 0 bases clipped from V and 6 bases from J, the junction kept 6 bases outside the gene matches. CDR3 length equals 15 residues. The germline V gene encodes CDR1 SGHTA and CDR2 FQGNSA.

Turning to this clonotype: One end of the junction is discordant with germline, which a read error may explain. The rearrangement uses TRBV6-2 or TRBV6-3 and TRBJ2-7, with TRBD2 matching 7 bases. The CDR3 spans 11 residues. Per germline, CDR1 MNHEY and CDR2 SVGEGT. CDR3 region: CASSYPGEGNF. The CDR3 DNA reads TGTGCCAGCAGTTACCCGGGGGAGGGTAACTTC.